This record covers a single T cell receptor beta chain. The sample comes from a study of blood T cell repertoires in COVID-19. Repertoires were generated with immunoSEQ multiplex PCR, while TCRdb's copy carries only in-frame clones and drops some. The sample includes under 250,000 clones, approximately 90% of them seen just once. Seattle's cohort entered during active infection and was followed longitudinally. CDR1 is SGHTA, CDR2 FQGNSA, per germline. The CDR3 contains 17 residues. V lost 7 bases to trimming and J lost 2 bases, with 21 bases between them. This chain connects TRBV7-2 to TRBJ1-3; D remains unclear. This TCR was sampled from a man aged 25 to 45 with COVID-19, enrolled during active disease. The sequencing sample was made of peripheral blood. The CDR3 DNA reads TGTGCCAGCACCTTCCAAAGCGGGGTTGGGGCTGGAAACACCATATATTTT. Residues: CASTFQSGVGAGNTIYF.